This entry is about one T cell receptor beta chain. Antigen specificity is unknown. The CDR3 spans 12 residues. V lost 7 bases, J lost 5 bases, and 12 bases lay in between. The germline gives CDR1 SGDLS, CDR2 YYNGEE. This sample was taken from a study of CD8 T cells in ankylosing spondylitis. Study findings and constraints: In the blood and synovial fluid of reactive arthritis, some motif variants had been previously reported. Blood from ankylosing spondylitis patients appeared to carry a characteristic roughly eight-variant TCR beta motif. Within matched ankylosing spondylitis synovial fluid, disease-linked clones were reportedly significantly enriched.

Libraries for TCR beta were made by quantitative 5'-RACE with molecular barcodes. TCRdb recomputed calls from the 5' RACE reads with MiXCR, one row per CDR3 protein. The table includes 150,000 to 200,000 distinct CDR3 sequences, about a third detected once. The source of this sequence is a male donor with ankylosing spondylitis. Sequencing was performed on synovial fluid, either unsorted or a sorted T cell fraction (not recorded which). The J gene is TRBJ1-2, the V gene TRBV9; D not resolved. CDR3 residues: CASVDTTYGYTF. CDR3 nucleotides: TGTGCCAGCGTAGATACCACATATGGCTACACCTTC.